Detailed here is one T cell receptor (beta chain). The antigen is not known. The junction had 5 bases not matched to a gene; V was cut back by 2 bases and J by 5 bases. The CDR3 has 14 amino acids. Germline lookup yields CDR1 MGHDK and CDR2 SYGVNS. This sample is drawn from a study of T-cell memory formation after mild COVID-19. Background on the study: TCR clusters mostly belonged to single donors.

Study-wide findings and caveats: Clones contracting across day 15 to 85 had a balanced CD4/CD8 profile; later expanding clones leaned CD4+.

A 5'RACE reaction primed in the constant segment made cDNA libraries of TCR alpha and TCR beta, and these carried sample barcodes and UMIs. Each CDR3 protein gets one entry after TCRdb re-called the 5' RACE reads with MiXCR. Found here are under 110,000 distinct CDR3 sequences, over 10% of them singletons; the top ten hold around 25%. The chain joins TRBV25-1 to TRBJ2-7, with TRBD1 identical over 8 bases. The clonotype originates from an adult woman who had mild COVID-19 (a few samples of this study predate the infection). Cell type and time point are not known. The sample taken for sequencing was PBMCs or a T cell subset sorted from them (not recorded which). In DNA, the CDR3 is TGTGCCAGCAGTGAACAGGGGGCTCAGAACGAGCAGTACTTC. Its protein is CASSEQGAQNEQYF.